The rows below give T cell receptor beta chains drawn from one sample of a study of blood T cell repertoires in COVID-19. The method was immunoSEQ multiplex PCR; TCRdb's version includes in-frame clones alone and lacks a portion of them. The sample includes 200,000 to 250,000 clones, nearly 85% of them seen just once. The sample taken for sequencing was peripheral blood. The receptors stem from a young woman with COVID-19, enrolled during active disease. CDR3s include the opening cysteine and the closing phenylalanine or tryptophan. A D gene is named only where the DNA matches it firmly. Only some rows state a clone size, as once, few, many or a class for expanded clones.

TGTGCCAGTAGTATAGATCGGTCGGGGACAGCCACCTCTGGGGCCAACGTCCTGACTTTC | CASSIDRSGTATSGANVLTF | TRBJ2-6 | TRBV19 | TRBD1 | -
TGTGCCAGCAGTCTTCCTGACATCTATGGCTACACCTTC | CASSLPDIYGYTF | TRBJ1-2 | TRBV12-3/TRBV12-4 | - | -
TGCAGCCTTATAGCGGGAGGGTCCTACAATGAGCAGTTCTTC | CSLIAGGSYNEQFF | TRBJ2-1 | TRBV29-1 | TRBD2 | -
TGCGCCAGCAGCTCGATGCCCGACAGGGGAGAAGCTTTCTTT | CASSSMPDRGEAFF | TRBJ1-1 | TRBV5-1 | TRBD1 | -
TGTGCCAGCAGCTTTACAGGGGGCAACACTGAAGCTTTCTTT | CASSFTGGNTEAFF | TRBJ1-1 | TRBV7-9 | TRBD1 | -
TGCAGTGCTAGTCTAGGGAGTGACACTGAAGCTTTCTTT | CSASLGSDTEAFF | TRBJ1-1 | TRBV20-1 | - | -
TGTGCCAGCAGATCCGACAGGGGGTACAATGAGCAGTTCTTC | CASRSDRGYNEQFF | TRBJ2-1 | TRBV11-2 | TRBD1 | -
TGTGCCAGCAGTGCCCATAGAGGGATGGTGGATTCACCCCTCCACTTT | CASSAHRGMVDSPLHF | TRBJ1-6 | TRBV2 | - | -
TGTGCCAGTAGTAGAGCTAAGGGGGGGGGCAACACTGAAGCTTTCTTT | CASSRAKGGGNTEAFF | TRBJ1-1 | TRBV19 | - | -
TGTGCCATCAGCGGTCTAGCGGGGGGTGGTAGTGAGCAGTTCTTC | CAISGLAGGGSEQFF | TRBJ2-1 | TRBV10-3 | TRBD2 | few
TGTGCCTGGGCCGGGACAGGGGGCCGCTACACCTTC | CAWAGTGGRYTF | TRBJ1-2 | TRBV30 | TRBD1 | -
TGTGCCAGCAACCAATTAGGTGGGGCGGACCCGGAGACCCAGTACTTC | CASNQLGGADPETQYF | TRBJ2-5 | TRBV28 | - | -
TGTGCCAGTATGGACAGATCTAATGAAAAACTGTTTTTT | CASMDRSNEKLFF | TRBJ1-4 | TRBV25-1 | - | once
TGTGCCAGCAGCTTGGCCAGGGAGGGTAATCCCCTCCACTTT | CASSLAREGNPLHF | TRBJ1-6 | TRBV5-4 | - | -
TGTGCCAGCAGGATCGGGGGGGAAGGCTACGAGCAGTACTTC | CASRIGGEGYEQYF | TRBJ2-7 | TRBV2 | TRBD2 | -
TGTGCCAGCAGCGGCGACGGGTCGTTCCAGTTCTTC | CASSGDGSFQFF | TRBJ2-1 | TRBV11-2 | - | few
TGTGCCAGTACTAGCCGGGGGGCGTTGAACACCGGGGAGCTGTTTTTT | CASTSRGALNTGELFF | TRBJ2-2 | TRBV19 | - | few
TGTGCCAGCAGCTTGGGACACCAGAACACTGAAGCTTTCTTT | CASSLGHQNTEAFF | TRBJ1-1 | TRBV5-4 | - | -
TGCAGTGCTAGTCCCGACAGGGACGATCAGCCCCAGCATTTT | CSASPDRDDQPQHF | TRBJ1-5 | TRBV20-1 | TRBD1 | few
TGTGCCAGCAGTTTCCCGCGCGGGGGGACTGAGCAGTTCTTC | CASSFPRGGTEQFF | TRBJ2-1 | TRBV28 | TRBD2 | -
TGTGCCAGCAGTCCCCAGGGGGTTAATGGCTACACCTTC | CASSPQGVNGYTF | TRBJ1-2 | TRBV25-1 | TRBD1 | -
TGTGCCAGCAGCCAATCCTTCCGGGAGCTGGATACGCAGTATTTT | CASSQSFRELDTQYF | TRBJ2-3 | TRBV3-1/TRBV3-2 | - | -
TGTGCCTGGACTTTGACAGGGGTACTGAACGCTTTCTTT | CAWTLTGVLNAFF | TRBJ1-1 | TRBV30 | TRBD1 | -
TGCAGCGTTGAATGGACTAGCGCCAATGAGCAGTTCTTC | CSVEWTSANEQFF | TRBJ2-1 | TRBV29-1 | TRBD2 | -
TGTGCCACCAGCGTATTTCCACATACCAATGAGCAGTTCTTC | CATSVFPHTNEQFF | TRBJ2-1 | TRBV15 | - | -
TGCGCCAGCAGCCACGCCTCGGGACACTTCACAGATACGCAGTATTTT | CASSHASGHFTDTQYF | TRBJ2-3 | TRBV4-3 | - | -
TGTGCCAGCAGTTCCCGTAGCGGTTCCTACGAGCAGTACTTC | CASSSRSGSYEQYF | TRBJ2-7 | TRBV27 | - | -
TGTGCCAGCAGCCCAATTTATGCGGGAGTGGATGAGCAGTTCTTC | CASSPIYAGVDEQFF | TRBJ2-1 | TRBV11-3 | TRBD2 | -
TGCGCCAGCAGCCTTTATCCTAGCGGATCGAGGGACGAGCAGTACTTC | CASSLYPSGSRDEQYF | TRBJ2-7 | TRBV5-1 | TRBD2 | -
TGTGCCAGCAGCTTAGAATCGTACAATGAGCAGTTCTTC | CASSLESYNEQFF | TRBJ2-1 | TRBV13 | - | -
TGTGCCAGCAGTTTTACGCGGTCGACAGATACGCAGTATTTT | CASSFTRSTDTQYF | TRBJ2-3 | TRBV27 | - | -
TGTGCCTGGAGCGCTACTGGGACAGGGGGACACAATCAGCCCCAGCATTTT | CAWSATGTGGHNQPQHF | TRBJ1-5 | TRBV30 | TRBD1 | -
TGTGCCAGCAGCTTCCGCTCCCGAGCCTCTAGCACAGATACGCAGTATTTT | CASSFRSRASSTDTQYF | TRBJ2-3 | TRBV5-4 | - | -
TGTGCCAGCAGCCCGTTTTCGACAGGCTTTGGCTACACCTTC | CASSPFSTGFGYTF | TRBJ1-2 | TRBV11-2 | - | -
TGTGCCAGCAGCCCGGGACTAGTGGGCAATGAGCAGTTCTTC | CASSPGLVGNEQFF | TRBJ2-1 | TRBV5-4 | TRBD2 | -
TGTGCCAGTACCCTTACAGACAGTAGCAACTATGGCTACACCTTC | CASTLTDSSNYGYTF | TRBJ1-2 | TRBV6-6 | - | -
TGTGCCAGCAGCTTAGGAGTGACAGGAGACCAGCCCCAGCATTTT | CASSLGVTGDQPQHF | TRBJ1-5 | TRBV7-2 | - | -